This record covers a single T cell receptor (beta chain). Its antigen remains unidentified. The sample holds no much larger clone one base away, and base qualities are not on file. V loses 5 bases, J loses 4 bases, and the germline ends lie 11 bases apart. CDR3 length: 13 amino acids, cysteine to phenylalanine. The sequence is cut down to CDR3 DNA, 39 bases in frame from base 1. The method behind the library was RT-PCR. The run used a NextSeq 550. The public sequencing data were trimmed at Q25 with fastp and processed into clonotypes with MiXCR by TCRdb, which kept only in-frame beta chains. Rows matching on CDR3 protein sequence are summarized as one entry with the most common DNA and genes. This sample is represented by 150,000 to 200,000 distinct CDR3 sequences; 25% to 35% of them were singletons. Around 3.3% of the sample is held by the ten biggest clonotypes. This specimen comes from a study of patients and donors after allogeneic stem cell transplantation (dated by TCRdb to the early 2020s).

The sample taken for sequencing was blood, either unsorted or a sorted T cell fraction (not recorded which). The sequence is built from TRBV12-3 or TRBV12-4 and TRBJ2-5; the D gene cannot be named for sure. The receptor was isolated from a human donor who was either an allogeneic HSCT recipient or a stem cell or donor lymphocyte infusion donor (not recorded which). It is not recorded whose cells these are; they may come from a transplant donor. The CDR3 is CASSTQDRETQYF. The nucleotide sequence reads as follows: TGTGCCAGCAGTACCCAGGACCGAGAGACCCAGTACTTC.